This record looks at one TCR beta chain sequence and its context. Its cognate antigen is unknown. Every bit of the isolated RNA underwent reverse transcription, so sequencing read expressed TCRB transcripts. TCRdb keeps only in-frame clones here, not all; method: immunoSEQ multiplex PCR. The repertoire consists of under 350,000 clones, with around 24% occurring once and the leading ten covering approximately 0.011%. This sample is part of a study of beta chain features in type 1 diabetes. Study as a whole: Cell yields, gender and age were comparable in patients and healthy donors. Taken together, all samples contributed approximately 110,000,000 examined sorted cells.

Study results and limitations: Significant though moderate, a shortening of TCRB CDR3s appeared in all four CD4+ subsets of Type 1 diabetes patients. Healthy donors had naive, central memory and Treg TCRB repertoires that appeared less similar than those seen among patients.

Trimming took 3 bases from V and 1 from J, leaving 6 bases between them. The CDR3 is 13 amino acids. Per germline, CDR1 SGHRS and CDR2 YFSETQ. The purity of all sorted populations exceeded 98%. The sequenced sample was naive CD4+ T cells from blood. The chain combines TRBV5-1 with TRBJ2-3; TRBD2 is a possible D gene (5 bases). The TCR sequence derives from a woman in her 30s with type 1 diabetes. DNA for the CDR3: TGCGCCAGCAGCTATAGCGGCACAGATACGCAGTATTTT. This encodes CASSYSGTDTQYF.